This T cell receptor (beta chain) was retrieved from a study of preoperative IRX-2 immunotherapy in early breast cancer. The data were produced by immunoSEQ multiplex PCR, yet TCRdb's version contains in-frame clones alone and is incomplete. In the table there are approximately 44,000 clones, about 94% of which are singletons. Germline loops: CDR1 SGHRS, CDR2 YFSETQ. V was pared by 4 bases and J by 8 bases, with 7 bases of the junction left unmatched. CDR3 length: 14 amino acids. Noted treatment: preoperative locoregional IRX-2 cytokine immunotherapy. Samples came from a phase Ib trial of preoperative locoregional IRX-2 cytokine immunotherapy.

The sequence was collected from a human donor with breast cancer. Sequencing was performed on tumor tissue, taken after IRX-2 immunotherapy. This chain links TRBV5-1 with TRBJ1-1; TRBD1 aligns across 11 bases. This chain's CDR3 is CASSPWTGGYEAFF. Written as DNA, the CDR3 is TGCGCCAGCAGCCCATGGACAGGGGGCTACGAAGCTTTCTTT.